This T cell receptor beta chain originates from a study of T cell repertoires in cytomegalovirus infection. Study in general: Both CMV infection and a matching HLA type were indicated by public TCR beta signatures. Study findings and constraints: Dominating the ex vivo response were HLA-C-restricted CMV-specific TCR beta clonotypes. People with CMV and the relevant HLA were identified by cumulative public TCR beta family frequency.

TCRdb analysed the reads with MiXCR anew, one entry per CDR3 protein. This table has hundreds of thousands of distinct CDR3 sequences, 25% to 40% appearing once. About this clonotype: Its antigen is not known.

Germline V gene lookup returns CDR1 SEHNR and CDR2 FQNEAQ (reference sequence). V was cut by 5 bases and J by 1 base, with 17 bases left in between. CDR3 length: 17 amino acids. The starting material was cultured CD8+ T cells from PBMCs, obtained from culture after CMV antigen stimulation. The sequence came from a human donor in good health (CMV status not recorded). Some clones in this sample may be carry-over from other donors' samples. The chain joins TRBV7-9 to TRBJ2-2; the D is unclear. The CDR3 DNA sequence: TGTGCCAGCAGCCCCTGGGATGGGTCAGTGAACACCGGGGAGCTGTTTTTT. Translating gives CASSPWDGSVNTGELFF.